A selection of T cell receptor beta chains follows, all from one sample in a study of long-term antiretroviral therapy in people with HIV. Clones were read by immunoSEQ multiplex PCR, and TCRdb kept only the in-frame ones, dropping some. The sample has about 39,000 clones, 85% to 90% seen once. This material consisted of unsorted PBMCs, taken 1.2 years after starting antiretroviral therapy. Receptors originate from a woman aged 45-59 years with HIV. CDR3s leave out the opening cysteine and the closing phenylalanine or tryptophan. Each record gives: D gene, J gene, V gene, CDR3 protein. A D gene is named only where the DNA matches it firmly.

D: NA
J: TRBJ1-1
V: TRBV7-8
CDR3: ASSLDRYTEAF

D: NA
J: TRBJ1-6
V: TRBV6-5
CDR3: ASSYQRTGRGPPLH

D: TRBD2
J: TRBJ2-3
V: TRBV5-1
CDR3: ASSLAATSGGPPAGEY

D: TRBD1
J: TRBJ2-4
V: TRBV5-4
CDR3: ASSPGQGPKNIQY

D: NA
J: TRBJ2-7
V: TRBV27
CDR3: ASTTTARGYYEQY

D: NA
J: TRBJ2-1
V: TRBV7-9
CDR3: ASSYSDSSYNEQF

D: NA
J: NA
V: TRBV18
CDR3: ASSITGTGDYEQY

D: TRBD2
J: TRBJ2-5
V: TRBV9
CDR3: ASSVGGGGRQETQY

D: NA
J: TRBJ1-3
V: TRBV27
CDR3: ASSFNGGSGNTIY

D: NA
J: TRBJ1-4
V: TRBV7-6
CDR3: ASSLGAKGNEKLF

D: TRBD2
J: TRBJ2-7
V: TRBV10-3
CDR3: AIRGGGREQY

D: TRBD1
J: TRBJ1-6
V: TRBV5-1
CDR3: ASSDRDRNFNSPLH

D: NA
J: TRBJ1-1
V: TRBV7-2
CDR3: ASSFPPYQAMNTEAF

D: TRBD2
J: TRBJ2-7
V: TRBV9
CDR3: ASSVRGGEQY

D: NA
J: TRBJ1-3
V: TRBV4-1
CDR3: AASSGDISGNTIY

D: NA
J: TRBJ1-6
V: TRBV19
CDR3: ASSIGYTSTGSPLH

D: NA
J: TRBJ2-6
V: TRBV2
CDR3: ASTGSGANVLT

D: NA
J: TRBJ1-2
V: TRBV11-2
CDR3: ASSLDIADLYGYT

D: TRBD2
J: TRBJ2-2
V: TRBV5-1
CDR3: ASSPRGGDTGELF

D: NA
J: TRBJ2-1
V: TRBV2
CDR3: ASKVDGLYNEQF

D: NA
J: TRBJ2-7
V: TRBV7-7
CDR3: ASSLAGGGAYEQY

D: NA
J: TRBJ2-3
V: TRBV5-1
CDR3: ASSLTDFSSTDTQY

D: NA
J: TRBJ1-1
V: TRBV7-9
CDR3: ASSLAGGAYTEAF

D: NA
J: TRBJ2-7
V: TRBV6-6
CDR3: ASSYPRGPSGDEQY

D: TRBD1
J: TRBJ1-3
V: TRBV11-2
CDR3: ASSLQGAGNTIY

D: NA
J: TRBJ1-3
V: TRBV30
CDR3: AWNGGNTIY

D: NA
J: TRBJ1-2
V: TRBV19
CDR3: ASSVRDTPFVGYGYT

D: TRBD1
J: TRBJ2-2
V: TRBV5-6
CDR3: ASSLGDRTNTGELF

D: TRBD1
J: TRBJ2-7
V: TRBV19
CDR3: ASRTGPYEQY

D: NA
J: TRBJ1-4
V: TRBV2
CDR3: ASGGEKLF

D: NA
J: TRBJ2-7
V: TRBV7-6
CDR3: ASSLASRDYEQY

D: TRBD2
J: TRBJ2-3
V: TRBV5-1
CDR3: ASAMAGGPDTQY

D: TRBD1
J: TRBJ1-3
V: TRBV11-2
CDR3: ASSLTGGFGNTIY

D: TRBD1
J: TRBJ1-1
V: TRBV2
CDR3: ASKPRGTGGVNTEAF

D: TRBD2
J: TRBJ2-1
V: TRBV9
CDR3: ASSQGTSGGRFHEQF

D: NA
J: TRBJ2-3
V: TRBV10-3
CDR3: AISGSQFGVSDTQY

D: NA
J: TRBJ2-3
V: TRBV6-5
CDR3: ASRRQVSTDTQY

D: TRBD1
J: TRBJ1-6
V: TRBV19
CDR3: ASREGQYNSPLH

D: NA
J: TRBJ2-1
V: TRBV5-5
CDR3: ASSLGSTSYNEQF

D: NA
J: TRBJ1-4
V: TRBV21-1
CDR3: ASSTRDSRAVDEKLF

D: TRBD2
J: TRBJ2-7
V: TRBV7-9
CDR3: ASTLSGGDYEQY

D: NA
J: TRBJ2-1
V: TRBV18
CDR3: ASSPPSRRAYNEQF

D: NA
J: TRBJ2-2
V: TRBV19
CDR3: ASSRGDRELF

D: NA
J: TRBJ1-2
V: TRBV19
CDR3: ASSIGTARSYGYT

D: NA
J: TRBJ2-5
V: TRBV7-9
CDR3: ASSLAPETQY

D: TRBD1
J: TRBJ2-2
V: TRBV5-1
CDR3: ASTRGYGTGRSGELF

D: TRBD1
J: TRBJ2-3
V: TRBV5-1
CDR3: ASTSGTGDYSTDTQY

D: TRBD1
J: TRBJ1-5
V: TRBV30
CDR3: AWNRPLDREYQPQH

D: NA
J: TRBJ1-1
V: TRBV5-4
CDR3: ASSLGRRGDTEAF

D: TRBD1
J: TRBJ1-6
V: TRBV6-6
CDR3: ASWTGGGSPLH

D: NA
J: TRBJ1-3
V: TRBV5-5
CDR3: ASSLDSGSGNTIY

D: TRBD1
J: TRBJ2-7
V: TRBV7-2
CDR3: ASSLRTGPYEQY

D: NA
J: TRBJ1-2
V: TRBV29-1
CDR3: SVEQGGNGGYT

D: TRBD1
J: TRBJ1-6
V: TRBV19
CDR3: ASSINRGAYNSPLH

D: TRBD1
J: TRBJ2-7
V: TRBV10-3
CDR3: AICRDRELGEQY

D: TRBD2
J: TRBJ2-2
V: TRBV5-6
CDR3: ASSLGTRLYTGELF